The 22 T cell receptor beta chains presented below share a single source sample, sequenced in a study of persistence of HIV-infected CD4 T cells. Nonspecific anti-CD3/anti-CD28 bead stimulation represents the broad CD4+ T cell repertoire. Sorting of responding CD4+ T cells relied on upregulated CD40 ligand together with CD69. These receptors' antigens are unknown. The immunoSEQ assay was version 4, run in survey mode. The table came from immunoSEQ multiplex PCR; TCRdb's copy has only in-frame clones and leaves some out. The sample lists 40,000 or so clones, less than 90% occurring once. The material was CD4+ T cells sorted from PBMCs after approximately 18-hour stimulation, obtained from a patient who received antiretroviral therapy. The receptors stem from an adult woman with HIV who was CMV-seropositive.

The chain couples TRBV29-1 to TRBJ2-3; D may be TRBD1 or TRBD2 (5 bases each). The germline CDR1 and CDR2 sequences are SQVTM and ANQGSEA. Between the trimmed V and J ends, which lost 2 bases and 6 bases, there was a span of 6 bases. The CDR3 is made up of 11 amino acids. The CDR3 bases are TGCAGCGTTGAATGGGGGGATACGCAGTATTTT. This encodes CSVEWGDTQYF.

The rearrangement links TRBV27 to TRBJ1-1; D is uncertain. This CDR3 region has 14 residues. The germline CDR1 and CDR2 sequences are MNHEY and SMNVEV (reference sequence). Trimming shortened V by 4 bases and J by 0 bases, and 9 bases separated the two germline ends. CDR3 DNA: TGTGCCAGCAGTTCCTACCGAATGAACACTGAAGCTTTCTTT. Translating gives CASSSYRMNTEAFF.

The chain uses TRBV15 and TRBJ1-2; TRBD1 might be the D (5 bases). The V gene lost 0 bases and the J gene lost 2 bases, with 13 bases spanning the gap. In germline, CDR1 is LNHNV, CDR2 YYDKDF (reference sequence). This CDR3 spans 16 amino acids. CDR3 protein: CATSRDVLQGNYGYTF. CDR3 in DNA: TGTGCCACCAGCAGAGATGTATTGCAGGGCAACTATGGCTACACCTTC.

This clone came up a few times. The chain recombines TRBV3-1 (or the pseudogene TRBV3-2) with TRBJ1-1, with D tentatively TRBD1 (6 bases). This CDR3 region has 14 residues. With 6 bases removed from V and 1 base from J, the gap between germline ends came to 12 bases. Germline V gene lookup returns CDR1 LGHDT and CDR2 YNNKEL (reference sequence). The CDR3 here is CASRPDRKNTEAFF. In DNA form, the CDR3 reads TGTGCCAGCAGACCCGACAGGAAGAACACTGAAGCTTTCTTT.

The rearrangement uses TRBV4-1 and TRBJ2-3; 7 bases align to TRBD2. V shed 4 bases and J 4 bases; nucleotides not matched to a gene: 8. Germline CDR1 MGHRA, CDR2 YSYEKL. The CDR3 extends over 15 amino acids. CDR3 loop: CASSLSGTGADTQYF. CDR3 sequence (DNA): TGCGCCAGCAGCCTAAGCGGGACCGGCGCAGATACGCAGTATTTT.

This chain links TRBV7-8 with TRBJ1-2; D gene unclear. Trimming shortened V by 5 bases and J by 7 bases, and 14 bases separated the two germline ends. The germline V gene has CDR1 SGHVS and CDR2 FQNEAQ. The CDR3 is 13 amino acids. This CDR3 is CASSPGVAAGYTF. DNA for the CDR3: TGTGCCAGCAGCCCCGGGGTGGCGGCTGGCTACACCTTC.

The rearrangement links TRBV19 to TRBJ1-2; possibly TRBD1 for D (6 bases). Germline lookup yields CDR1 LNHDA and CDR2 SQIVND (reference sequence). V gave up 7 bases and J gave up 5 bases, with 17 bases separating them. This CDR3 has 14 amino acids. The CDR3 region has the DNA TGTGCCAGTAACCCGACGGGGGCTCGATATGGCTACACCTTC. Residues: CASNPTGARYGYTF.

The chain employs TRBV30 and TRBJ1-5; no firm D call. The CDR3 contains 13 residues. In germline, CDR1 is GTSNPN, CDR2 SVGIG (reference sequence). With 2 bases removed from V and 4 bases from J, the gap between germline ends came to 9 bases. In DNA form, the CDR3 reads TGTGCCTGGAGTATTGGACGTAATCAGCCCCAGCATTTT. Translating gives CAWSIGRNQPQHF. Complete variable domain (other parts from reference TRBV30 and TRBJ1-5): SQTIHQWPATLVQPVGSPLSLECTVEGTSNPNLYWYRQAAGRGLQLLFYSVGIGQISSEVPQNLSASRPQDRQFILSSKKLLLSDSGFYLCAWSIGRNQPQHFGDGTRLSIL.

J is TRBJ2-5 and V is TRBV25-1, with D perhaps TRBD1 (6 bases). Per germline, CDR1 MGHDK and CDR2 SYGVNS. This CDR3 spans 15 amino acids. Deletions cut 2 bases from V and 4 bases from J, with 14 bases between. This CDR3 is CASSEPQGRGETQYF. Here the CDR3 DNA reads TGTGCCAGCAGTGAACCACAGGGTCGGGGAGAGACCCAGTACTTC.

The chain has TRBV6-2 or TRBV6-3 and TRBJ2-7; D is unresolved. V was trimmed by 2 bases and J by 6 bases, leaving 5 bases between them. This CDR3 region has 11 residues. The germline V gene encodes CDR1 MNHEY and CDR2 SVGEGT. The CDR3, as DNA: TGTGCCAGCAGTTACCAGACCGAGCAGTACTTC. Protein product: CASSYQTEQYF.

The chain employs TRBV7-3 and TRBJ1-6, with 8 bases aligning to TRBD1. The junction had 4 bases not matched to a gene; V was cut back by 4 bases and J by 2 bases. CDR1 SGHTA and CDR2 FQGTGA come from the germline V gene. The length of the CDR3 is 16 residues. CDR3 nucleotides: TGTGCCAGCAGCTCAACAGGGGGTCCCTATAATTCACCCCTCCACTTT. This gives the protein CASSSTGGPYNSPLHF.

In its sample, this clone was seen once. The gene calls are TRBV19 and TRBJ1-2; D is uncertain. The V gene lost 4 bases and the J gene lost 8 bases, with 11 bases spanning the gap. Per germline, CDR1 LNHDA and CDR2 SQIVND (reference sequence). This CDR3 region has 12 residues. CDR3 coding DNA: TGTGCCAGTAGTAACGAGGCTCGCGGCTACACCTTC. It is translated as CASSNEARGYTF.

The V and J genes are TRBV6-5 and TRBJ2-5, with D possibly called TRBD1 or TRBD2 (5 bases each). CDR3 length: 12 amino acids. CDR1 and CDR2 from the germline V gene are MNHEY and SVGAGI. With 10 bases removed from V and 5 bases from J, the gap between germline ends came to 14 bases. This chain's CDR3 is CATRTREETQYF. The CDR3 DNA reads TGTGCCACCCGGACCAGGGAGGAGACCCAGTACTTC.

This chain links TRBV30 with TRBJ2-4, with D possibly being TRBD1 (5 bases). V lost 0 bases to trimming and J lost 3 bases, with 15 bases between them. CDR1 is GTSNPN and CDR2 is SVGIG in the germline V gene (reference sequence). The CDR3 length is 16 residues. The CDR3, as DNA: TGTGCCTGGAGTGTGAGCAGGGCGATGGGCAAAAACATTCAGTACTTC. Protein product: CAWSVSRAMGKNIQYF.

V is TRBV25-1 and J is TRBJ1-4; D call uncertain. This CDR3 comprises 13 residues. V was cut by 3 bases and J by 5 bases, with 7 bases left in between. Germline CDR1 reads MGHDK; CDR2 reads SYGVNS. The DNA for the CDR3 is TGTGCCAGCAGTGAGTCCGGGAATGAAAAACTGTTTTTT. Translating it yields CASSESGNEKLFF.

This chain uses TRBV18 with TRBJ2-3, with unresolved D. The CDR3 sequence is 16 residues long. The germline V and J ends were trimmed by 3 bases and 7 bases, with 20 bases remaining between them. CDR1 and CDR2 (germline): KGHSH, LQKENI. CDR3 nucleotides: TGTGCCAGCTCACCTTTTACTACGGGCCGTCCTAATACGCAGTATTTT. This codes for CASSPFTTGRPNTQYF.

The CDR3 loop is CASSLGWNYGYTF. CDR3 DNA sequence: TGTGCCAGTAGCCTAGGATGGAACTATGGCTACACCTTC. The gene calls are TRBV19 and TRBJ1-2; no clear D gene. The CDR3 spans 13 residues. CDR1 LNHDA and CDR2 SQIVND come from the germline V gene (reference sequence). Trimming removed 6 bases from V and 2 bases from J, with 10 bases in between.

In DNA form, the CDR3 reads TGTGCCAGCAGTTTAATCCGACAGGGGGTATCCCACAATGAGCAGTTCTTC. Translated: CASSLIRQGVSHNEQFF. The chain joins TRBV27 to TRBJ2-1; 9 bases match TRBD1. The germline CDR1 and CDR2 sequences are MNHEY and SMNVEV (reference sequence). The CDR3 is 17 amino acids. V shed 2 bases, J shed 5 bases, and the junction held 10 bases outside the gene matches.

The chain couples TRBV19 to TRBJ2-2; no clear D gene. Germline CDR1 is LNHDA and CDR2 is SQIVND (reference sequence). V was trimmed by 7 bases and J by 5 bases, leaving 14 bases between them. The CDR3 totals 14 residues. CDR3 sequence (DNA): TGTGCCAGTAATCCCCCGGTTGGGACCGGGGAGCTGTTTTTT. Amino acids: CASNPPVGTGELFF.

V and J are TRBV5-1 and TRBJ2-1, with D unclear. The CDR3 consists of 13 residues. CDR1 and CDR2 from the germline V gene are SGHRS and YFSETQ. Trimming shortened V by 0 bases and J by 5 bases, and 6 bases separated the two germline ends. CDR3 nucleotide sequence: TGCGCCAGCAGCTTGGCACACAACAATGAGCAGTTCTTC. It translates to CASSLAHNNEQFF.

This chain's CDR3 is CATSRPYGNTEAFF. The CDR3 DNA follows: TGTGCCACCAGCAGACCTTACGGGAACACTGAAGCTTTCTTT. J is TRBJ1-1 and V is TRBV15; D gene unclear. Germline assignment: CDR1 LNHNV and CDR2 YYDKDF (reference sequence). Trimming took 2 bases from V and 1 from J, leaving 8 bases between them. This CDR3 has 14 amino acids.

The rearrangement links TRBV29-1 to TRBJ2-1; 11 bases are a match to TRBD2. CDR3 length: 14 amino acids. Germline V gives CDR1 SQVTM, CDR2 ANQGSEA. The V and J ends lost 8 bases and 5 bases, in that order; junction bases with no gene match: 8. CDR3 nucleotide sequence: TGCAGCATAGGGGGGACTAGCGGTAACAATGAGCAGTTCTTC. Amino acids: CSIGGTSGNNEQFF.